This T cell receptor (beta chain) derives from a study of cytomegalovirus exposure and HLA in healthy donors. CDR1 and CDR2 (germline): SGHVS, FNYEAQ. Germline trimming cut 5 bases from V and 6 bases from J; bases unmatched to any gene: 2. The CDR3 runs 14 residues. Vbeta (60) and Jbeta (13) primers were used in the PCR. Generated by immunoSEQ multiplex PCR, the TCRdb table keeps only in-frame clones and is missing some. The sample has approximately 150,000 clones; 65% to 75% are singletons. Sequencing was done on a sample of PBMCs. The sequence came from a human donor in good health. This chain connects TRBV7-6 to TRBJ2-3; 13 bases align to TRBD2. This CDR3 reads CASSTSGGADTQYF. The DNA of the CDR3 is TGTGCCAGCAGCACTAGCGGGGGGGCGGATACGCAGTATTTT.